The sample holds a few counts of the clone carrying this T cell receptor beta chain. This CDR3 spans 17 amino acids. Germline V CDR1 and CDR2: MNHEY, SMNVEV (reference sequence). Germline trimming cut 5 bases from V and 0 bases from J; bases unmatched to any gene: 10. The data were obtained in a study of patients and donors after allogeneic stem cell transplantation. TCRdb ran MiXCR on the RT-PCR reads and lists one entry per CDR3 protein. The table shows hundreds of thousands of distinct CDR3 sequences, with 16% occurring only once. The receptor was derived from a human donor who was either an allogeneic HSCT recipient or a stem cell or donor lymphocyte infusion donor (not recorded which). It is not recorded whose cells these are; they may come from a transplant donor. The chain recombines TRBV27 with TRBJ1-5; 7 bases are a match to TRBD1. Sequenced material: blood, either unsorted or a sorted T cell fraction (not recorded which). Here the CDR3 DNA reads TGTGCCAGCAGTCCATTCTGGACAGGCTATAGCAATCAGCCCCAGCATTTT. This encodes CASSPFWTGYSNQPQHF.